These 22 T cell receptor beta chains originate from one sample sequenced in a study of blood T cell repertoires in COVID-19. Sequencing was performed with immunoSEQ multiplex PCR; in TCRdb, only in-frame clones are kept and a portion is missing. The table includes under 300,000 clones, 80% to 90% detected once. What was sequenced was peripheral blood. These receptors came from a woman in her fifties or sixties who had recovered from COVID-19.

The rearrangement joins TRBV10-3 to TRBJ2-7; 7 bases align to TRBD2. Trimming took 2 bases from V and 3 from J; bases not matched to a gene: 1. The length of the CDR3 is 13 residues. Germline V gene sequence: CDR1 ENHRY, CDR2 SYGVKD. CDR3 in amino acids: CAISEVAGYEQYF. The CDR3 bases are TGTGCCATCAGTGAGGTAGCGGGCTACGAGCAGTACTTC.

About this clone itself: Additional DNA sequences in this sample encode the identical CDR3. The chain links TRBV4-1 to TRBJ1-2, with 7 bases fitting TRBD1. The germline V gene has CDR1 MGHRA and CDR2 YSYEKL. The CDR3 has 15 residues. Trimming took 0 bases from V and 0 from J; bases not matched to a gene: 1. The CDR3 sequence: CASSQDRGPNYGYTF. The CDR3 region has the DNA TGCGCCAGCAGCCAAGATAGGGGGCCTAACTATGGCTACACCTTC.

The rearrangement joins TRBV11-2 to TRBJ1-6; 8 positions match TRBD1. The trim removed 3 bases at V and 3 bases at J, leaving 4 bases unmatched. This CDR3 is 16 amino acids long. Germline V gene sequence: CDR1 SGHAT, CDR2 FQNNGV. The CDR3 is CASSLTGVFYNSPLHF. DNA of the CDR3: TGTGCCAGCAGCTTGACAGGGGTCTTCTATAATTCACCCCTCCACTTT.

This clone appeared once. The chain is built from TRBV6-5 and TRBJ1-2; D gene unclear. The CDR3 length is 13 residues. Germline loops: CDR1 MNHEY, CDR2 SVGAGI. V gave up 2 bases and J gave up 3 bases, with 7 bases separating them. The chain's CDR3 is CASSYVGYYGYTF. DNA for the CDR3: TGTGCCAGCAGTTACGTCGGGTACTATGGCTACACCTTC.

The chain carries TRBV5-1 and TRBJ2-7, with 9 bases matching TRBD2. The germline gives CDR1 SGHRS, CDR2 YFSETQ. J lost 3 bases, V lost 8 bases, and 6 bases had no gene match. This CDR3 region has 13 residues. CDR3 coding DNA: TGCGCCAGTTCTAGCGGGAATATCTACGAGCAGTACTTC. Translating it yields CASSSGNIYEQYF.

This chain joins TRBV28 and TRBJ2-7; 8 bases are a match to TRBD2. V was clipped by 4 bases and J by 7 bases; unmatched bases: 6. Germline CDR1 reads MDHEN; CDR2 reads SYDVKM. CDR3 length: 13 amino acids. The CDR3 here is CASSSGLAWEQYF. The CDR3 DNA follows: TGTGCCAGCAGTTCCGGACTAGCTTGGGAGCAGTACTTC.

V gene TRBV27 combines with J gene TRBJ2-7, with a possible D match to TRBD2 (6 bases). Germline loops: CDR1 MNHEY, CDR2 SMNVEV (reference sequence). CDR3 length: 15 amino acids. V gave up 4 bases and J gave up 4 bases, with 17 bases separating them. The CDR3 region is CASSWRGSFGYEQYF. DNA of the CDR3: TGTGCCAGCAGTTGGAGGGGCTCCTTTGGATACGAGCAGTACTTC.

This sequence joins TRBV7-9 and TRBJ2-5, with 11 bases lining up with TRBD2. Trimming removed 5 bases from V and 2 bases from J; junction bases left unmatched: 7. This CDR3 comprises 16 residues. CDR1 SEHNR and CDR2 FQNEAQ come from the germline V gene (reference sequence). Written as DNA, the CDR3 is TGTGCCAGCAGCCCTACTAGCGGGGGACTTCAAGAGACCCAGTACTTC. It encodes CASSPTSGGLQETQYF.

Only one count was recorded for this clone. The V and J genes are TRBV3-1 (or the pseudogene TRBV3-2) and TRBJ1-5; unclear D gene. V gave up 6 bases and J gave up 3 bases, with 6 bases separating them. The CDR3 covers 12 residues. From germline, CDR1 is LGHDT and CDR2 YNNKEL (reference sequence). CDR3 nucleotide sequence: TGTGCCAGCAGTAACTCCAATCAGCCCCAGCATTTT. It encodes CASSNSNQPQHF.

The rearrangement joins TRBV5-6 to TRBJ2-7; 7 nucleotides align to TRBD2. This CDR3 contains 14 residues. V was pared by 4 bases and J by 5 bases, with 9 bases of the junction left unmatched. Germline V gene sequence: CDR1 SGHDT, CDR2 YYEEEE. The DNA for the CDR3 is TGTGCCAGCAGCACGGGACTACCCGCAGACGAGCAGTACTTC. As protein: CASSTGLPADEQYF.

J is TRBJ2-7 and V is TRBV4-2; 8 positions agree with TRBD1. Losses at the gene ends were 5 bases for V and 5 bases for J; bases not matched to a gene: 8. Germline CDR1 LGHNA, CDR2 YNFKEQ. The CDR3 sequence is 14 residues long. DNA of the CDR3: TGTGCCAGCAGCGAAGGACAGGGTGGGAACGAGCAGTACTTC. Translation gives CASSEGQGGNEQYF.

The gene calls are TRBV27 and TRBJ2-3, with D possibly being TRBD2 (6 bases). Germline CDR1 is MNHEY and CDR2 is SMNVEV (reference sequence). There are 16 residues in the CDR3. V lost 7 bases and J 0 bases, leaving 17 bases between the germline ends. CDR3 sequence: CASNNVGGTSTDTQYF. CDR3 coding DNA: TGTGCCAGCAACAATGTGGGGGGTACTAGCACAGATACGCAGTATTTT.

The genes are TRBV13 and TRBJ2-7; 8 bases match TRBD2. The CDR3 runs to 17 residues. With V trimmed by 5 bases and J by 5 bases, 17 bases remained unmatched. The germline V gene encodes CDR1 PRHDT and CDR2 FYEKMQ (reference sequence). CDR3 region: CASSHSPGLGLDDEQYF. DNA of the CDR3: TGTGCCAGCAGCCATAGTCCGGGACTAGGTTTAGATGACGAGCAGTACTTC.

The chain carries TRBV7-9 and TRBJ2-7; weak D call: TRBD2 (5 bases). V was cut by 6 bases and J by 2 bases, with 17 bases left in between. CDR3 length: 15 amino acids. Germline loops: CDR1 SEHNR, CDR2 FQNEAQ (reference sequence). CDR3 loop: CASRQTGKSPYEQYF. The CDR3 DNA reads TGTGCCAGCAGACAGACGGGGAAGAGCCCCTACGAGCAGTACTTC.

V and J are TRBV28 and TRBJ1-6; D remains ambiguous. Trimming removed 6 bases at V and 0 bases at J, with 15 bases between. This CDR3 is built from 17 residues. Germline V gene lookup returns CDR1 MDHEN and CDR2 SYDVKM. CDR3 nucleotides: TGTGCCAGCAGCCTAAACCAGGCGAGCTCCTATAATTCACCCCTCCACTTT. Protein: CASSLNQASSYNSPLHF.

V usage is TRBV24-1 and J usage is TRBJ2-2; D is perhaps TRBD2 (5 bases). V dropped 3 bases and J dropped 6 bases, with 10 bases sitting between them. Germline V gene data show CDR1 as KGHDR and CDR2 as SFDVKD. CDR3 length: 14 residues. The CDR3 sequence is CATSDADYAGELFF. The CDR3 coding sequence is TGTGCCACCAGTGATGCCGACTACGCCGGGGAGCTGTTTTTT.

This clone showed up just once. This chain links TRBV19 with TRBJ1-5, with D possibly TRBD1 on 5 matching bases. The CDR3 has 14 amino acids. In germline, CDR1 is LNHDA, CDR2 SQIVND (reference sequence). Trimming removed 4 bases from V and 4 bases from J, with 11 bases in between. CDR3 amino acids: CASSTLRQNQPQHF. The CDR3 DNA sequence: TGTGCCAGTAGTACACTACGACAGAATCAGCCCCAGCATTTT. The variable domain in full, with the rest retrieved from reference TRBV19 and TRBJ1-5, is DGGITQSPKYLFRKEGQNVTLSCEQNLNHDAMYWYRQDPGQGLRLIYYSQIVNDFQKGDIAEGYSVSREKKESFPLTVTSAQKNPTAFYLCASSTLRQNQPQHFGDGTRLSIL.

J is TRBJ1-6 and V is TRBV7-6; possible D gene TRBD1, 5 bases. The CDR3 spans 14 residues. The germline gives CDR1 SGHVS, CDR2 FNYEAQ. Trimming left V 5 bases short and J 7 bases short, with 12 bases between. In DNA, the CDR3 is TGTGCCAGCAGCCGCCAGGGAACGAATTCACCCCTCCACTTT. Encoded protein: CASSRQGTNSPLHF.

There are a few counts of this clone. This chain's CDR3 is CASSLGSVRAAGELFF. The CDR3 DNA reads as TGTGCCAGCAGCTTGGGATCCGTCCGCGCGGCCGGGGAGCTGTTTTTT. J is TRBJ2-2 and V is TRBV5-4; D not resolved. The CDR3 consists of 16 residues. Trimming pared 0 bases from V and 6 bases from J, leaving 15 bases between. CDR1 and CDR2 from the germline V gene are SGHNT and YYREEE (reference sequence).

This chain joins TRBV5-5 and TRBJ2-4; D not certain. The germline gives CDR1 SGHKS, CDR2 YYEKEE (reference sequence). The CDR3 is 16 amino acids. Trimming shortened V by 2 bases and J by 1 base, and 13 bases separated the two germline ends. CDR3 nucleotide sequence: TGTGCCAGCAGCTTCCCATCATCCGGGGCCAAAAACATTCAGTACTTC. It encodes CASSFPSSGAKNIQYF.

In the case of this clone: A junction end diverges from the germline sequence, so it may reflect a read error. This chain connects TRBV4-1 to TRBJ2-7, with 8 bases matching TRBD1. Looked up from germline, CDR1 is MGHRA and CDR2 is YSYEKL. CDR3 size: 13 residues. The DNA of the CDR3 is TGCGCCAGCAGCCATGTGACAGGGGTGGCCCCTAGCTTC. This sequence encodes CASSHVTGVAPSF.

The sample holds one count of this clone. The rearrangement joins TRBV27 to TRBJ2-1; 11 nucleotides line up with TRBD2. The CDR3 consists of 16 residues. Germline loops: CDR1 MNHEY, CDR2 SMNVEV (reference sequence). After removal of 6 bases from V and 2 bases from J, the junction contained 6 bases not matched to a gene. The CDR3 sequence: CASSISSGGTYNEQFF. CDR3 in DNA: TGTGCCAGCAGCATTTCTAGCGGGGGGACCTACAATGAGCAGTTCTTC.